This TCR beta chain was recorded in a study of CD8 T cells in ankylosing spondylitis. Study-wide points: According to the report, clones linked to the disease were significantly enriched in matched synovial fluid samples taken from ankylosing spondylitis patients. Ankylosing spondylitis blood appeared to carry a characteristic TCR beta motif of seven to nine highly homologous variants. Disease-linked clones bore a CD8+ phenotype, appearing relatively rarely in peripheral blood.

The length of the CDR3 is 13 residues. CDR1 SGHAT and CDR2 FQNNGV come from the germline V gene. Germline trimming cut 4 bases from V and 8 bases from J; bases unmatched to any gene: 3. In regard to this clonotype: Its target is unknown.

In making TCR beta libraries, quantitative 5'-RACE with molecular barcodes was used. TCRdb re-called the 5' RACE reads with MiXCR, one entry per CDR3 protein. The sample lists approximately 300,000 distinct CDR3 sequences; 8% were seen once. The chain couples TRBV11-2 to TRBJ2-1, with TRBD2 matching 9 bases. The specimen was blood, either unsorted or a sorted T cell fraction (not recorded which). This TCR derives from a male donor with ankylosing spondylitis. The CDR3 region has the DNA TGTGCCAGCAGCTCCGGACTAGCGTATGAGCAGTTCTTC. Protein product: CASSSGLAYEQFF.